These T cell receptor beta chains were read from a single sample in a study of T cells in localized non-small cell lung cancer. Using immunoSEQ multiplex PCR, the repertoire was profiled, and TCRdb retains in-frame clones only, with some absent. The sample gives 25,000 to 35,000 clones, about 80% of which show up once; over 4% is in the top ten. Material: peripheral blood mononuclear cells, obtained before any cancer treatment. Source of these receptors: a man aged 40-75 years with stage III lung adenocarcinoma. Both conserved end residues are part of each CDR3. Fields, in order: CDR3 length, V gene, clone size, J gene, D gene, CDR3 DNA, CDR3 protein. The D gene is left open where the match is weak. Not all rows give a size; the values are once, few, many and, for expanded clones, a class.

12	TRBV5-1	-	TRBJ1-4	-	TGCGCCAGCAGATTCGATAATGAAAAACTGTTTTTT	CASRFDNEKLFF
14	TRBV11-2	-	TRBJ2-5	-	TGTGCCAGCAGCTTGAGGGGGTATTTGGAGACCCAGTACTTC	CASSLRGYLETQYF
15	TRBV19	once	TRBJ1-2	-	TGTGCCAGTACAGGGGCTGCGGGATTTAACTATGGCTACACCTTC	CASTGAAGFNYGYTF
15	TRBV18	-	TRBJ2-7	TRBD2	TGTGCCAGCTCAACGCTGGCGGGAGTCCTCAACGAGCAGTACTTC	CASSTLAGVLNEQYF
15	TRBV7-9	few	TRBJ1-2	TRBD1	TGTGCCAGCAGCGGCACCGGGACAGGGACGTTCGGCTACACCTTC	CASSGTGTGTFGYTF
19	TRBV27	-	TRBJ1-6	-	TGTGCCAGCAGTTTAAGGTTTCGGGGCCGTAGCTCCTATAATTCACCCCTCCACTTT	CASSLRFRGRSSYNSPLHF
17	TRBV5-6	-	TRBJ2-5	-	TGTGCCAGCAGCTTGAAGGGAACCGACTATAGGCAAGAGACCCAGTACTTC	CASSLKGTDYRQETQYF
12	TRBV2	-	TRBJ1-5	-	TGTGCCAGCAGTGTACAGGGCGGGCCCCAGCATTTT	CASSVQGGPQHF
13	TRBV4-2	-	TRBJ2-3	-	TGTGCCAGCAGCCCCGACTCTACGGATACGCAGTATTTT	CASSPDSTDTQYF
14	TRBV7-8	once	TRBJ2-7	-	TGTGCCAGCAGCTCATACGGCAGGGACTACGAGCAGTACTTC	CASSSYGRDYEQYF
13	TRBV10-3	-	TRBJ1-5	-	TGTGCCATCCGGCGAGATAGCAATCAGCCCCAGCATTTT	CAIRRDSNQPQHF
13	TRBV28	-	TRBJ1-5	-	TGTGCCAGCAGGCCCGGGACCGGACAGCCCCAGCATTTT	CASRPGTGQPQHF
15	TRBV5-1	-	TRBJ2-1	-	TGCGCCAGCAGCTTGGTCGGAGATACCTACAATGAGCAGTTCTTC	CASSLVGDTYNEQFF
15	TRBV4-1	-	TRBJ1-1	TRBD1	TGCGCCAGCAGCCCAGGACAGGGAGAAGCCACTGAAGCTTTCTTT	CASSPGQGEATEAFF
15	TRBV6-1	-	TRBJ2-2	-	TGTGCCAGCAAGGGGGACCTCGCGAACACCGGGGAGCTGTTTTTT	CASKGDLANTGELFF
12	TRBV30	-	TRBJ2-7	-	TGTGCCTGGAGGAAAGACGGTTACGAGCAGTACTTC	CAWRKDGYEQYF
16	TRBV19	-	TRBJ2-2	TRBD2	TGTGCCAGTAGTAAGGGACTAGCGGGAGGCCCCGGGGAGCTGTTTTTT	CASSKGLAGGPGELFF
14	TRBV2	-	TRBJ2-7	-	TGTGCCAGCGCAAGACACGACACCAACTACGAGCAGTACTTC	CASARHDTNYEQYF
11	TRBV10-3	-	TRBJ2-7	-	TGTGCCATCAGTACAAACTACGAGCAGTACTTC	CAISTNYEQYF
13	TRBV19	-	TRBJ2-7	-	TGTGCCAGTAGTCTGACTAGTATCCGCGAGCAGTACTTC	CASSLTSIREQYF
12	TRBV2	-	TRBJ1-1	-	TGTGCCACAGAACAGGTCGACACTGAAGCTTTCTTT	CATEQVDTEAFF
14	TRBV18	-	TRBJ2-1	-	TGTGCCAGCTCACCCAACCCCTCCGTCGATGAGCAGTTCTTC	CASSPNPSVDEQFF
15	TRBV7-8	few	TRBJ2-7	-	TGTGCCAGCAGGATAAACCAGGGGCCTAGCTACGAGCAGTACTTC	CASRINQGPSYEQYF
15	TRBV18	-	TRBJ2-7	TRBD1	TGTGCCAGCTCAGATACTCCGGGACAGGCCGACGAGCAGTACTTC	CASSDTPGQADEQYF
15	TRBV28	-	TRBJ2-4	-	TGTGCCAGCAACCACAGAGGACTAGCCAAAAACATTCAGTACTTC	CASNHRGLAKNIQYF
14	TRBV4-1	-	TRBJ1-5	-	TGCGCCAGCAGCCAAGTCGGGGATACTCAGCCCCAGCATTTT	CASSQVGDTQPQHF